The present entry profiles one T cell receptor beta chain with its context. The antigen remains unidentified. Some clones are missing from TCRdb's copy, which holds only in-frame ones; the method was immunoSEQ multiplex PCR. The data contain about 81,000 clones, roughly 85% of them singletons. Time point noted: week 23, last vaccination. Every single dose of the vaccine, 300 ug of mutant IDH1 20-mer peptide, came with topical imiquimod. This sample stems from a study of a mutant IDH1 vaccine in newly diagnosed glioma. Study summary: The study gave patients eight vaccinations in weeks 1, 3, 5, 7, 11, 15, 19, 23.

This CDR3 region has 14 residues. Germline V gene sequence: CDR1 SGHVS, CDR2 FNYEAQ. V was clipped by 5 bases and J by 4 bases; unmatched bases: 2. Points from the study as a whole: Seemingly, pseudoprogression had no relation to changes in the top peripheral T cell clonotypes.

This specimen was PBMCs, taken from a glioma patient whose treatment included an IDH1 peptide vaccine. The source of this sequence is a man aged 30-40 years with glioma. Some clones in this sample may be carry-over from other donors' samples. The chain employs TRBV7-6 and TRBJ1-5; 10 positions match TRBD1. CDR3 region: CASSPGQGNQPQHF. The CDR3 DNA sequence: TGTGCCAGCAGCCCGGGACAGGGGAATCAGCCCCAGCATTTT. The full variable domain, its missing parts supplied by reference TRBV7-6 and TRBJ1-5, is GAGVSQSPRYKVTKRGQDVALRCDPISGHVSLYWYRQALGQGPEFLTYFNYEAQQDKSGLPNDRFSAERPEGSISTLTIQRTEQRDSAMYRCASSPGQGNQPQHFGDGTRLSIL.